These 27 T cell receptor beta chains were sequenced from one sample in a study of regulatory T cells in long-lasting Graves disease (dated by TCRdb to about 2021). The time point label of this sample denotes: newly diagnosed GD, antithyroid drugs for less than 3 months. For both TCR sequencing and RNA sequencing, RNA was extracted from PBMCs in TRIzol. The library was prepared using multiplex PCR. Sequencing took place on an Illumina HiSeq 4000. CDR3 regions were amplified by Arm-PCR with iRepertoire HTBI primers to construct TCR beta libraries. TCRdb's own reprocessing of the public reads used fastp at Q25 and MiXCR and kept productive beta chains. Identical CDR3 proteins give one entry, which carries the most common genes and DNA. The sample data list fewer than 650,000 distinct CDR3 sequences, and 15% to 20% of these were observed just once. Approximately 12% of the sample goes to the ten largest clones.

This sample also belongs to another study, concerning T cells in Graves' hyperthyroidism and ophthalmopathy.

Sequencing used peripheral blood mononuclear cells (PBMCs), obtained at new diagnosis, from a patient treated with antithyroid drugs. All receptors derive from a man aged 18 to 30 with Graves disease. Donor details come from another sample of the same person, matched by shared clones.

The sample holds many counts of this clonotype. The rearrangement joins TRBV5-1 to TRBJ2-7; D possibly matches TRBD1 or TRBD2 (5 bases each). Per germline, CDR1 SGHRS and CDR2 YFSETQ. Trimming cost V 4 bases and J 0 bases, with 14 bases left between them. The CDR3 runs to 15 residues. The CDR3 region is CASSRVGTYSYEQYF. The CDR3 DNA sequence: TGCGCCAGCAGCCGTGTTGGGACCTACTCCTACGAGCAGTACTTC.

This clonotype has at least ten counts. The rearrangement uses TRBV20-1 and TRBJ2-7, with 9 bases fitting TRBD2. Germline assignment: CDR1 DFQATT and CDR2 SNEGSKA (reference sequence). Trimming removed 2 bases from V and 6 bases from J; junction bases left unmatched: 8. The CDR3 is 14 amino acids. Written as DNA, the CDR3 is TGCAGTGCTAGATCGTCCGGGACTAGCTCCGAGCAGTACTTC. Its translation is CSARSSGTSSEQYF.

This clonotype was seen a few times. In DNA form, the CDR3 reads TGTGCCAGCAGCGTAGAATCCCAGTGGGACGAGCAGTACTTC. The encoded protein is CASSVESQWDEQYF. The chain has TRBV9 and TRBJ2-7, with D uncertain. Trimming took off 0 bases at V and 5 bases at J, with 12 bases between the two ends. Per the germline V gene, CDR1 is SGDLS and CDR2 is YYNGEE. The CDR3 has 14 amino acids.

At least ten counts were recorded for this clonotype. The chain employs TRBV5-1 and TRBJ2-7, with a weak D call TRBD1 (6 bases). V lost 4 bases to trimming and J lost 7 bases, with 21 bases between them. The CDR3 spans 15 residues. Germline loops: CDR1 SGHRS, CDR2 YFSETQ. Here the CDR3 DNA reads TGCGCCAGCAGCGCACAGGGAAGAGAAGCCAGGGAGCAGTACTTC. The encoded protein is CASSAQGREAREQYF.

In its sample, this clonotype was seen a few times. The J gene is TRBJ1-4, the V gene TRBV6-1; 8 bases map to TRBD1. After removal of 5 bases from V and 1 base from J, the junction contained 3 bases not matched to a gene. The CDR3 consists of 15 residues. The germline V gene has CDR1 MNHNS and CDR2 SASEGT. The CDR3: CASSKQGVTNEKLFF. The CDR3 region has the DNA TGTGCCAGCAGTAAACAGGGGGTAACTAATGAAAAACTGTTTTTT.

The chain is built from TRBV7-9 and TRBJ2-7; tentatively, D is TRBD1 (6 bases). V was shortened by 4 bases and J by 3 bases, with 16 bases between the two germline ends. The germline CDR1 and CDR2 sequences are SEHNR and FQNEAQ (reference sequence). The CDR3 is made up of 15 amino acids. The CDR3 loop is CASSSPGTLDYEQYF. The DNA for the CDR3 is TGTGCCAGCAGCTCGCCCGGGACACTAGACTACGAGCAGTACTTC.

This clonotype was observed a handful of times. The gene calls are TRBV9 and TRBJ2-3, with 15 positions matching TRBD2. Losses at the gene ends were 3 bases for V and 3 bases for J; bases not matched to a gene: 5. The CDR3 contains 17 residues. CDR1 SGDLS and CDR2 YYNGEE come from the germline V gene. This chain's CDR3 is CASSARGTSGRTDTQYF. CDR3 nucleotides: TGTGCCAGCAGCGCCAGAGGGACTAGCGGGAGGACAGATACGCAGTATTTT.

In this sample, this clonotype turned up a few times. CDR3 in amino acids: CATSGRGQNTGELFF. Here the CDR3 DNA reads TGTGCCACCAGTGGCCGGGGACAGAACACCGGGGAGCTGTTTTTT. The J gene is TRBJ2-2, the V gene TRBV24-1; D is perhaps TRBD1 (6 bases). The CDR3 length is 15 residues. Trimming left V 5 bases short and J 1 base short, with 10 bases between. Germline V lookup: CDR1 KGHDR, CDR2 SFDVKD.

This clonotype has just a few counts. The chain joins TRBV9 to TRBJ2-2; TRBD1 matches 7 bases. J was trimmed by 4 bases and V by 0 bases; bases with no gene match: 6. CDR3 length equals 16 residues. Germline CDR1 is SGDLS and CDR2 is YYNGEE. The CDR3 region is CASSVAQGLSTGELFF. CDR3 DNA: TGTGCCAGCAGCGTAGCACAGGGGCTGAGCACCGGGGAGCTGTTTTTT.

Notes on this clonotype: One base away lies a much larger clone, so this may be a sequencing read error. The rearrangement joins TRBV6-2 or TRBV6-3 to TRBJ1-5, with 7 bases aligning to TRBD1. V shed 2 bases and J 0 bases; nucleotides not matched to a gene: 1. The CDR3 is made up of 15 amino acids. From germline, CDR1 is MNHEY and CDR2 SVGEGT. The chain's CDR3 is CASSYGTDSNQPQHF. The CDR3 DNA reads as TGTGCCAGCAGTTACGGGACAGATAGCAATCAGCCCCAGCATTTT.

This clonotype was counted only a few times. The gene calls are TRBV7-9 and TRBJ2-7; 15 positions agree with TRBD2. The germline CDR1 and CDR2 sequences are SEHNR and FQNEAQ (reference sequence). This CDR3 region has 17 residues. After removal of 5 bases from V and 2 bases from J, the junction contained 7 bases not matched to a gene. The CDR3 DNA sequence: TGTGCCAGCAGCCTCTGGACTAGCGGGAGGGACGCCTACGAGCAGTACTTC. This gives the protein CASSLWTSGRDAYEQYF.

This chain connects TRBV6-1 to TRBJ1-3, with D maybe TRBD1 (5 bases). The CDR3 is 14 amino acids. Trimming stripped 6 bases from V and 0 bases from J, with 9 bases between. Germline CDR1 and CDR2: MNHNS and SASEGT. CDR3 protein: CASRKDSSGNTIYF. Written as DNA, the CDR3 is TGTGCCAGCAGGAAAGACAGCTCTGGAAACACCATATATTTT.

This clonotype showed up many times. This rearrangement joins TRBV30 to TRBJ2-7, with D perhaps TRBD2 (6 bases). The CDR3 length is 13 residues. The V gene's germline CDR1 is GTSNPN and CDR2 SVGIG (reference sequence). Trimming took 5 bases from V and 2 from J, leaving 13 bases between them. The CDR3 DNA is TGTGCCTGGCGCGGGACCACCCCCTACGAGCAGTACTTC. Protein sequence: CAWRGTTPYEQYF.

This clonotype came up many times. This rearrangement joins TRBV11-1 to TRBJ1-1, with TRBD1 matching over 9 bases. This CDR3 has 15 residues. V dropped 3 bases and J dropped 4; count of bases not matched to a gene: 6. Germline V gene data show CDR1 as SGHAT and CDR2 as FQDESV (reference sequence). The CDR3 DNA reads TGTGCCAGCAGCTTCGGGACAGGGATTAGCACTGAAGCTTTCTTT. This translates into CASSFGTGISTEAFF.

There are many counts of this clonotype. This rearrangement joins TRBV5-1 to TRBJ2-7, with D uncertain. V was trimmed by 1 base and J by 2 bases, leaving 10 bases between them. Germline CDR1 SGHRS, CDR2 YFSETQ. CDR3 length: 14 amino acids. The CDR3 DNA follows: TGCGCCAGCAGCTTGTCTCCAGGCACCTACGAGCAGTACTTC. Translating it yields CASSLSPGTYEQYF. Full variable domain (outside the CDR3, taken from reference TRBV5-1 and TRBJ2-7): KAGVTQTPRYLIKTRGQQVTLSCSPISGHRSVSWYQQTPGQGLQFLFEYFSETQRNKGNFPGRFSGRQFSNSRSEMNVSTLELGDSALYLCASSLSPGTYEQYFGPGTRLTVT.

This clonotype was seen more than once but under ten times. The J gene is TRBJ1-6, the V gene TRBV30; D gene uncertain. Trimming removed 1 base at V and 9 bases at J, with 16 bases between. The CDR3 length is 15 residues. Germline values: CDR1 GTSNPN, CDR2 SVGIG (reference sequence). The CDR3 is CAWSGPGSSSSPLHF. The DNA of the CDR3 is TGTGCCTGGAGTGGCCCGGGGTCCAGCTCTTCACCCCTCCACTTT.

This clonotype has a handful of counts. This chain's CDR3 is CASSPLQAPNYGYTF. Written as DNA, the CDR3 is TGTGCCAGCTCACCACTACAGGCGCCTAACTATGGCTACACCTTC. This chain joins TRBV18 and TRBJ1-2; weak D call: TRBD1 (5 bases). The V and J ends lost 1 base and 0 bases respectively, with 9 bases between them. CDR3 length: 15 residues. Germline CDR1 is KGHSH and CDR2 is LQKENI.

This rearrangement joins TRBV9 to TRBJ1-1; no clear D. This CDR3 contains 14 residues. Trimming removed 2 bases from V and 1 base from J, with 9 bases in between. Germline V gene lookup returns CDR1 SGDLS and CDR2 YYNGEE. Written as DNA, the CDR3 is TGTGCCAGCAGCGTCCTTGGCCAGAACACTGAAGCTTTCTTT. This encodes CASSVLGQNTEAFF.

The CDR3 is CAWEWGGGLGEQYF. CDR3 in DNA: TGTGCCTGGGAGTGGGGAGGGGGGCTAGGTGAGCAGTACTTC. The chain recombines TRBV30 with TRBJ2-7; maybe TRBD2 (7 bases). CDR3 length equals 14 residues. Trimming stripped 5 bases from V and 7 bases from J, with 21 bases between. Germline V gene lookup returns CDR1 GTSNPN and CDR2 SVGIG (reference sequence).

This chain's CDR3 is CASSATGLGNQPQHF. CDR3 bases: TGTGCCAGCAGTGCAACAGGGTTGGGCAATCAGCCCCAGCATTTT. This chain connects TRBV6-1 to TRBJ1-5, with D maybe TRBD1 (6 bases). The V end was cut by 4 bases, the J end by 2 bases, with 12 bases between. This CDR3 is built from 15 residues. Germline CDR1 is MNHNS and CDR2 is SASEGT.

The chain couples TRBV27 to TRBJ2-6; D is possibly TRBD1 (5 bases). Trimming shortened V by 5 bases and J by 4 bases, and 18 bases separated the two germline ends. The CDR3 contains 17 residues. Germline CDR1 and CDR2: MNHEY and SMNVEV (reference sequence). CDR3 DNA: TGTGCCAGCAGTCCCGCCCCAGGGCAGGCCGGGGCCAACGTCCTGACTTTC. Protein product: CASSPAPGQAGANVLTF.

This clonotype occurred many times. V gene TRBV28 combines with J gene TRBJ1-2; D uncertain. Germline V gene data show CDR1 as MDHEN and CDR2 as SYDVKM. CDR3 length equals 14 residues. Deletions cut 2 bases from V and 5 bases from J, with 12 bases between. The CDR3 nucleotides read TGTGCCAGCAGTTTAAAGGAGCCCCGTTATGGCTACACCTTC. Its protein product is CASSLKEPRYGYTF.

The chain couples TRBV6-2 or TRBV6-3 to TRBJ2-1, with TRBD2 matching over 13 bases. The V gene end was trimmed by 2 bases and the J gene end by 10 bases; junction bases not matched to a gene: 14. CDR3 size: 18 residues. Germline V lookup: CDR1 MNHEY, CDR2 SVGEGT. The CDR3 coding sequence is TGTGCCAGCAGTTACCGGGATCTACTAGCGGGAGGGCCGCGGGAGCAGTTCTTC. Translating gives CASSYRDLLAGGPREQFF.

The chain recombines TRBV6-1 with TRBJ2-1, with TRBD2 matching 8 bases. Germline CDR1 reads MNHNS; CDR2 reads SASEGT. The length of the CDR3 is 14 residues. V shed 11 bases, J shed 7 bases, and the junction held 13 bases outside the gene matches. The DNA for the CDR3 is TGTGCCGGAGGCCCAACGGGAGGGGTGAATGAGCAGTTCTTC. This sequence encodes CAGGPTGGVNEQFF.

There are many counts of this clonotype. The rearrangement links TRBV12-3 or TRBV12-4 to TRBJ2-7; unclear D gene. V lost 3 bases and J 3 bases, leaving 12 bases between the germline ends. The CDR3 is made up of 14 amino acids. DNA of the CDR3: TGTGCCAGCAGTTTGGTAGGTTCTCTCTACGAGCAGTACTTC. It specifies CASSLVGSLYEQYF.

Remarks on this clonotype: A read error may account for a junction end that differs from germline. The chain has TRBV7-2 and TRBJ1-2; 9 positions agree with TRBD1. Germline-derived CDR1 and CDR2 are SGHTA and FQGNSA. The CDR3 has 15 amino acids. CDR3 amino acids: CAGSVRQGGNYGYTF. The CDR3 DNA follows: TGTGCCGGCAGCGTCAGACAGGGGGGCAACTATGGCTACACCTTC.

The rearrangement links TRBV19 to TRBJ2-1; D unclear. The V gene lost 5 bases and the J gene lost 5 bases, with 19 bases spanning the gap. The CDR3 length is 16 residues. The germline gives CDR1 LNHDA, CDR2 SQIVND (reference sequence). The CDR3 loop reads CASSRSAALMDNEQFF. CDR3 nucleotide sequence: TGTGCCAGTAGTCGCTCGGCAGCCTTAATGGACAATGAGCAGTTCTTC.